This TCR beta chain is drawn from a study of blood T cell repertoires in COVID-19. On the study more broadly: In each case, the material was cDNA or gDNA derived from T cells, B-cell-depleted T cells, or PBMCs.

Losses at the gene ends were 4 bases for V and 1 base for J; bases not matched to a gene: 4. Germline CDR1 SGHRS, CDR2 YFSETQ. CDR3 length: 15 amino acids. To note about this clone: This CDR3 is also generated by other DNA sequences in the sample.

Only in-frame clones appear in the TCRdb table, and some are missing; sequencing was by immunoSEQ multiplex PCR. The repertoire consists of 150,000 to 200,000 clones, with roughly 88% occurring once and the leading ten covering 6.9%. Sequenced sample: peripheral blood. The receptor was isolated from an elderly man with COVID-19, enrolled during active disease. The rearrangement uses TRBV5-1 and TRBJ2-3; 9 bases line up with TRBD2. As DNA, the CDR3 is TGCGCCAGCAGCCCTTTAGCGGGGGGCACAGATACGCAGTATTTT. Residues: CASSPLAGGTDTQYF.